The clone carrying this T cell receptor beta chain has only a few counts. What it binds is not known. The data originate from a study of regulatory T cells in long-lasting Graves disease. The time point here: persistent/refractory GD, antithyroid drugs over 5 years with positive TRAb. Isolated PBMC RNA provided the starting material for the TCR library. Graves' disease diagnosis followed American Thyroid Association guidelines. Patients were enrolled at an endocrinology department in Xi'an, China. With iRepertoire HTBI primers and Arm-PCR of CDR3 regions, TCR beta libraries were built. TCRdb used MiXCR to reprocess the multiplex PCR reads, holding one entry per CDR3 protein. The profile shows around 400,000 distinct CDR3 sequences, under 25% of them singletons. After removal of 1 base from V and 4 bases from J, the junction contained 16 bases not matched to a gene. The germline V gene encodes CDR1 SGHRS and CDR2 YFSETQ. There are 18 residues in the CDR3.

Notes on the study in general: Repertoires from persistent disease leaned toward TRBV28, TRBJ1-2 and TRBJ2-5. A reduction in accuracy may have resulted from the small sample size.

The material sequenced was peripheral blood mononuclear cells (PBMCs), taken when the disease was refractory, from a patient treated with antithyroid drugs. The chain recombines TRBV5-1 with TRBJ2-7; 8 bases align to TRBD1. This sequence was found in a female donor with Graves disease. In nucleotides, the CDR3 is TGCGCCAGCAGCTTGCGCAGCGCCGGGACAGGTATTGGGTACGAGCAGTACTTC. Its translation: CASSLRSAGTGIGYEQYF.